This T cell receptor beta chain emerged from a study of blood T cell repertoires in COVID-19 (dated by TCRdb to the early 2020s). At the level of the whole study: Samples covering the acute and convalescent phases of COVID-19 were provided by collaborators in the United States, Italy and Spain. The repertoires were released in a freely available public database meant as a resource for research on the immune response to SARS-CoV-2. The dataset comprised deeply sampled blood TCRbeta repertoires from subjects exposed to, actively infected with, or recovered from COVID-19. Nearly every sample came with metadata listing a de-identified subject ID, COVID-19 status, age in years and sex. The samples were drawn from two sources: the first 160 participants of the ongoing ImmuneRACE study, and fewer than 1,500 subjects contributed by 6 global collaborators. HLA class I and class II types, where available, came from metadata supplied by the sample provider rather than from assay-based typing. The material from the prospective study consisted of cDNA or gDNA derived from T cells, B-cell-depleted T cells, or PBMCs. Summary of the overall study and its limitations: The amount of clinical and demographic metadata varied by source and participant and was provided uncurated.

Spanning cysteine to phenylalanine, the CDR3 consists of 13 amino acids. Only the CDR3 region is kept as DNA, spanning 39 bases read in frame from base 1. V drops 7 bases and J drops 6 bases, leaving 15 bases in between. CDR1 and CDR2 (MDHEN, SYDVKM) derive from the germline V gene. In the prospective study, participants were roughly 18 to 100 years old, resided in about two dozen geographic areas of the United States, and were enrolled through a virtual design. Cohort assignment in the prospective study relied on participant-reported clinical history from a screening survey and a study questionnaire. Each participant in the prospective study had whole blood, serum and a nasopharyngeal or oropharyngeal swab collected by mobile phlebotomists. Additional blood draws and questionnaires over an approximately 2-month period could optionally be provided by prospective study participants. Before DNA extraction, prospective study blood samples were shipped either frozen or at room temperature.

Details on this clone: The target of this receptor is not known. No much larger clone is present one base from it, and per-base qualities are unavailable.

TCRbeta CDR3 regions were amplified from genomic DNA by means of the immunoSEQ Assay, a bias-controlled multiplex PCR. On the authors' methods: The number of nucleated cells in each sample was estimated by amplification of reference gene primers within the assay. To quantify the absolute abundance of each unique TCRbeta CDR3 rearrangement, sequence reads were collapsed and filtered. For each sample, productive Simpson clonality was calculated by taking the square root of Simpson's diversity index across productive rearrangements. TCRdb's version of the immuneACCESS table is confined to in-frame rearrangements and falls short of the full clone set. An unresolved V gene accounts for under half of the shortfall where checked; the remainder is of unknown origin. V and J calls and clone size are those listed in that table; D and trimming were worked out from the DNA. Recorded for this sample are some 460,000 clones; around nine tenths of them occurred a single time. Under 2% of the sample is taken by the ten largest.

The specimen was PBMCs or T cells enriched from blood (not recorded which). The V and J genes are TRBV28 and TRBJ1-1; matching of 5 bases hints at TRBD1 as the D gene. The receptor was isolated from a woman younger than 30 with acute COVID-19. The base sequence is TGTGCCAGCACCAGGGAAGGGTTGGCTGAAGCTTTCTTT. This encodes CASTREGLAEAFF. Joined to the reference TRBV28 and TRBJ1-1 proteins, this CDR3 gives the full variable domain: DVKVTQSSRYLVKRTGEKVFLECVQDMDHENMFWYRQDPGLGLRLIYFSYDVKMKEKGDIPEGYSVSREKKERFSLILESASTNQTSMYLCASTREGLAEAFFGQGTRLTVV.